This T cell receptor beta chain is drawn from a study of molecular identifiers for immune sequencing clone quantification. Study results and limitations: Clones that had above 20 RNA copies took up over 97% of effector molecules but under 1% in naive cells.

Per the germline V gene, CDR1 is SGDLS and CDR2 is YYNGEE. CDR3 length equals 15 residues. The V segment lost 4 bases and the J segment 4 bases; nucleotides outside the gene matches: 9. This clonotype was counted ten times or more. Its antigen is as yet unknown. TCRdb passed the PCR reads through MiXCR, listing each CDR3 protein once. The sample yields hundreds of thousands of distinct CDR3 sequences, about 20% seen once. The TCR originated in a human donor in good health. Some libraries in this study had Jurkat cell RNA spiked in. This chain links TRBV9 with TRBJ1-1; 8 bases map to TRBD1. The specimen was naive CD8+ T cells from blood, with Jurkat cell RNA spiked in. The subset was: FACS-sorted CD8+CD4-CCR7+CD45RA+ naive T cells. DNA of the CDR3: TGTGCCAGCAGCACAACCGGGACAGGAAGCACTGAAGCTTTCTTT. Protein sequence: CASSTTGTGSTEAFF.